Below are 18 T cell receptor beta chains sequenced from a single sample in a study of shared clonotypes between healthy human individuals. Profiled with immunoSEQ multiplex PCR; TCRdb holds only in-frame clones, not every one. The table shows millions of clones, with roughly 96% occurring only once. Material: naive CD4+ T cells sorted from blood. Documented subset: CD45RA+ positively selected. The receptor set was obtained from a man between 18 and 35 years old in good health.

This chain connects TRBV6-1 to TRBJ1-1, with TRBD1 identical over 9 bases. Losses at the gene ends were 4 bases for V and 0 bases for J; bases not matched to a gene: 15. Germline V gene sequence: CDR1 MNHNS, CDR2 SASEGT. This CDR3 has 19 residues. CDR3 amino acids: CASSAPKGQGKGMNTEAFF. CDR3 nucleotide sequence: TGTGCCAGCAGTGCTCCCAAGGGACAGGGAAAGGGCATGAACACTGAAGCTTTCTTT.

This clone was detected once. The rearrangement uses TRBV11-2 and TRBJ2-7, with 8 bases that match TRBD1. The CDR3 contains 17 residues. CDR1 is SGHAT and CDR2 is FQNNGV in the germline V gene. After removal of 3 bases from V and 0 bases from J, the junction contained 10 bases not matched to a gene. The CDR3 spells CASSFWTGNAVSYEQYF. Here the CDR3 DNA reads TGTGCCAGCAGCTTTTGGACAGGGAACGCCGTCTCCTACGAGCAGTACTTC.

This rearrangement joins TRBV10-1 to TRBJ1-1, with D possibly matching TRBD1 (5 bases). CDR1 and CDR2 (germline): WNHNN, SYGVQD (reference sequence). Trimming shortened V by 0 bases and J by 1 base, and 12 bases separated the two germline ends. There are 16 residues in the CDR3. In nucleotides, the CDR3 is TGCGCCAGCAGTGAGTCCGGGGCCCCTCCGAACACTGAAGCTTTCTTT. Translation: CASSESGAPPNTEAFF.

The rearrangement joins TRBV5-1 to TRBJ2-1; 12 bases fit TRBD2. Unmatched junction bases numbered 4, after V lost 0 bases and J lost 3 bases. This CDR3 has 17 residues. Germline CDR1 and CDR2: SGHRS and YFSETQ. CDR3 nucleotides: TGCGCCAGCAGCTTGGCCCTAGCGGGAGGGATCTACAATGAGCAGTTCTTC. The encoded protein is CASSLALAGGIYNEQFF.

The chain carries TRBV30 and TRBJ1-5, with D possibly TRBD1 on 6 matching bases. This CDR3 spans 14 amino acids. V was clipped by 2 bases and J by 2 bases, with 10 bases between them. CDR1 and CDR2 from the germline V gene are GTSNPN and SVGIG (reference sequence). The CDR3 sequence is CAWSQQGGNQPQHF. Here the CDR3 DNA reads TGTGCCTGGAGTCAACAGGGTGGCAATCAGCCCCAGCATTTT. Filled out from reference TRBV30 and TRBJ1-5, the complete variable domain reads SQTIHQWPATLVQPVGSPLSLECTVEGTSNPNLYWYRQAAGRGLQLLFYSVGIGQISSEVPQNLSASRPQDRQFILSSKKLLLSDSGFYLCAWSQQGGNQPQHFGDGTRLSIL.

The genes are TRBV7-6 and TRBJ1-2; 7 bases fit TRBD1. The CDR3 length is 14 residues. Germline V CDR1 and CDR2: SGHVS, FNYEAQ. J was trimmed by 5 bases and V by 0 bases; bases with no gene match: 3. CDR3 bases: TGTGCCAGCAGCTTAGCCCCAGGGGGGTATGGCTACACCTTC. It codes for CASSLAPGGYGYTF.

Written as DNA, the CDR3 is TGCGCCAGCAGCTTGGCTGGGAGTTCCACACTGGGTGAGCAGTTCTTC. This sequence encodes CASSLAGSSTLGEQFF. The chain uses TRBV5-1 and TRBJ2-1; possibly TRBD2 for D (5 bases). This CDR3 spans 16 amino acids. The germline CDR1 and CDR2 sequences are SGHRS and YFSETQ. Trimming took 0 bases from V and 9 from J, leaving 19 bases between them.

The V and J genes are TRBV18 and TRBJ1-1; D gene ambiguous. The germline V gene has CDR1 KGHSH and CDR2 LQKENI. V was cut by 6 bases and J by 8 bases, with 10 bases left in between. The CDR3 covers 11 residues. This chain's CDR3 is CASSALGEAFF. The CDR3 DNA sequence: TGTGCCAGCTCGGCACTGGGGGAAGCTTTCTTT.

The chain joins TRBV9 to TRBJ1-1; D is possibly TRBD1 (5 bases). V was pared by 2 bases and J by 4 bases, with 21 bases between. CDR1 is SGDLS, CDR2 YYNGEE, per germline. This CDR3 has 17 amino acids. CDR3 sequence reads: CASSVSLEGAGSTEAFF. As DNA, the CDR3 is TGTGCCAGCAGCGTGAGTTTGGAGGGCGCAGGGAGCACTGAAGCTTTCTTT.

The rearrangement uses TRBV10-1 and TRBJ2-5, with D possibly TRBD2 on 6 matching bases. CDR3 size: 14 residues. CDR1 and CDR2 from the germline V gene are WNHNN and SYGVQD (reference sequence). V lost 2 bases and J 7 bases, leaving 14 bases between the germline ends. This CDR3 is CASSEGTPLGTQYF. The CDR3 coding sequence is TGCGCCAGCAGTGAGGGGACTCCCCTAGGGACCCAGTACTTC.

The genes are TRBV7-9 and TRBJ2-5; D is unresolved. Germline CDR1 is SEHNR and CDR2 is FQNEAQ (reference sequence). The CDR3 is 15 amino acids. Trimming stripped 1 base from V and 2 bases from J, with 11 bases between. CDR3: CASSLGAQVQETQYF. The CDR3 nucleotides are TGTGCCAGCAGCTTAGGTGCACAAGTACAAGAGACCCAGTACTTC.

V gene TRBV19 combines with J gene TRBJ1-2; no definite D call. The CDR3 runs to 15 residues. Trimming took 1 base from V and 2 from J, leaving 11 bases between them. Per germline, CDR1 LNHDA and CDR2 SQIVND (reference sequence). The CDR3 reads CASSIVDIRNYGYTF. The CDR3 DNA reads TGTGCCAGTAGTATAGTAGACATCCGGAACTATGGCTACACCTTC.

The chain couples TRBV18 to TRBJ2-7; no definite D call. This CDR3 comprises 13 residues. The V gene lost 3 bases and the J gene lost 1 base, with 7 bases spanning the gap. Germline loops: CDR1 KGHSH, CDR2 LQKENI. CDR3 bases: TGTGCCAGCTCACCCCCCCCGTCCTACGAGCAGTACTTC. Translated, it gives CASSPPPSYEQYF.

The CDR3 loop is CASSLLAYSGNTIYF. Here the CDR3 DNA reads TGTGCCAGCAGCTTATTGGCGTACTCTGGAAACACCATATATTTT. V is TRBV7-2 and J is TRBJ1-3; no definite D call. In germline, CDR1 is SGHTA, CDR2 FQGNSA. V was trimmed by 2 bases and J by 0 bases, leaving 8 bases between them. The CDR3 is made up of 15 amino acids.

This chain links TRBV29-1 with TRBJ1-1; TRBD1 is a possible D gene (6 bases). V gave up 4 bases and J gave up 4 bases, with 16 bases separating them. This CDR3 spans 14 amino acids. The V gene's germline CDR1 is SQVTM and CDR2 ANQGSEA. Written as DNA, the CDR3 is TGCAGCGTTGGTAGCATACAGGGTGCCACTGAAGCTTTCTTT. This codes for CSVGSIQGATEAFF.

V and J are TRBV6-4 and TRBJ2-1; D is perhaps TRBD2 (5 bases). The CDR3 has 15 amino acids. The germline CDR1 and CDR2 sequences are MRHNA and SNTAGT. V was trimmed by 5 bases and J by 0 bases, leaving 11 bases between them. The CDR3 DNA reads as TGTGCCAGCAGTCAAGAAGGAGGCTCCTACAATGAGCAGTTCTTC. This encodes CASSQEGGSYNEQFF.

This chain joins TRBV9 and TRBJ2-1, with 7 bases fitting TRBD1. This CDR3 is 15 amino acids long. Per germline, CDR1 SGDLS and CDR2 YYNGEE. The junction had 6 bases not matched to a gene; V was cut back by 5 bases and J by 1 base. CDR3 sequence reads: CASSALGQSYNEQFF. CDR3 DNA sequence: TGTGCCAGCAGTGCCCTGGGACAGTCCTACAATGAGCAGTTCTTC.

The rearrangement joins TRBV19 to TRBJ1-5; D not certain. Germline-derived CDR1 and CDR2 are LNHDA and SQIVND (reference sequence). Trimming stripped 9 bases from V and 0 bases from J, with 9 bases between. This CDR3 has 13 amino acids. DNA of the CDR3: TGTGCCAGCCAGAGGTATAGCAATCAGCCCCAGCATTTT. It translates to CASQRYSNQPQHF.